This TCR beta chain was recorded in a study of blood T cell repertoires in COVID-19. Trimming shortened V by 4 bases and J by 1 base, and 11 bases separated the two germline ends. This CDR3 is 14 amino acids long. Looked up from germline, CDR1 is SGHRS and CDR2 is YFSETQ. Study processing details: Amplification with reference gene primers provided the estimates of nucleated cell counts. Measured with immunoSEQ multiplex PCR; TCRdb has only the in-frame clones, and not every one. Clonal size and the V and J genes are those of that table, whereas D and trimming came from the DNA. This sample carries roughly 220,000 clones, roughly 84% of them seen once, and the ten largest clones take approximately 2.9%.

The chain joins TRBV5-1 to TRBJ2-5, with D perhaps TRBD2 (6 bases). Input material: peripheral blood. The clonotype comes from a woman in her thirties who had recovered from COVID-19. The CDR3 DNA is TGCGCCAGCAGCCCGACTAGTACCCAAGAGACCCAGTACTTC. As protein: CASSPTSTQETQYF.